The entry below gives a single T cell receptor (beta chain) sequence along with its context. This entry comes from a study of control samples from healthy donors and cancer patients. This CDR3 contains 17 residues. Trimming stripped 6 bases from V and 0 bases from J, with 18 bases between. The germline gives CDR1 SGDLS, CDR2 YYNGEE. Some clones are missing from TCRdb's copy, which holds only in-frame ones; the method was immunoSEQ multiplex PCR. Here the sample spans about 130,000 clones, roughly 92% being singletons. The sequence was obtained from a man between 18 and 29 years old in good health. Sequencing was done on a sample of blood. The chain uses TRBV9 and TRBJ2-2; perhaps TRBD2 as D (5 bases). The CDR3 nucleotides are TGTGCCAGCACCTCGACTACACCTTCCGCGAACACCGGGGAGCTGTTTTTT. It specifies CASTSTTPSANTGELFF.